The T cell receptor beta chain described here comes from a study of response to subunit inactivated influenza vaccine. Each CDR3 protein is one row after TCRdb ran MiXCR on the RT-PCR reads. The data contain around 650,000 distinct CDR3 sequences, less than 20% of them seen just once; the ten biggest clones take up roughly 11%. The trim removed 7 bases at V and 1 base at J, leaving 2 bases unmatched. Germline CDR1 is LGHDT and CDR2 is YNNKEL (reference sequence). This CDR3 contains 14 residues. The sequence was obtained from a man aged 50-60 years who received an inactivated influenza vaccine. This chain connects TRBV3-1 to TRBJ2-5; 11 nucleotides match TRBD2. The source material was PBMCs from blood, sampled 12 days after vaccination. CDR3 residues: CASKTSGTQETQYF. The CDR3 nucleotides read TGTGCCAGCAAGACTAGCGGGACCCAAGAGACCCAGTACTTC.